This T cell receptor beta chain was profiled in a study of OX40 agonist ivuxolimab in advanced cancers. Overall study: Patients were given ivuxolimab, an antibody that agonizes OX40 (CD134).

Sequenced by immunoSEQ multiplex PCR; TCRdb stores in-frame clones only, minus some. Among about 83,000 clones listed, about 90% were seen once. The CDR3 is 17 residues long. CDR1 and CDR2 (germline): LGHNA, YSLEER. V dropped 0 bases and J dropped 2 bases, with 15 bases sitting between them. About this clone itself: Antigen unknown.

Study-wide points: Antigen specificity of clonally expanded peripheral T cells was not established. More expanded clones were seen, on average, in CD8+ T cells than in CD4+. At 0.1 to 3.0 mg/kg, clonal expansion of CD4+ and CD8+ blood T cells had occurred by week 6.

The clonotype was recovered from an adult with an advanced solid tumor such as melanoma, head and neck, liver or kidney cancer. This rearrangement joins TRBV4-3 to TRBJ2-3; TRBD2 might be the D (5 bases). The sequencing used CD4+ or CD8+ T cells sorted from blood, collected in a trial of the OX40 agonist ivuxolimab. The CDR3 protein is CASSQESAAAHTDTQYF. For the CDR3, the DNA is TGCGCCAGCAGCCAAGAGTCGGCAGCGGCACACACAGATACGCAGTATTTT.